A selection of T cell receptor beta chains follows, all from one sample in a study of Ad26.COV2.S vaccination and SARS-CoV-2 variants. The repertoire was sequenced with immunoSEQ multiplex PCR; TCRdb's copy has only in-frame clones and lacks some. The table shows hundreds of thousands of clones, with around 90% occurring only once. Sequenced material: peripheral blood, taken in a trial of Ad26.COV2.S vaccine versus placebo. Receptors originate from a person aged 18-60 years who received the Ad26.COV2.S COVID-19 vaccine or a placebo. Each CDR3 is given with its conserved first and last residue. The order of the fields is CDR3 DNA, CDR3 protein, D gene, clone size, V gene, J gene. The D gene is left open where the match is weak. Clone sizes are given selectively: once, few, many, or a class where the clone is expanded.

cdr3_nt: TGTGCCAGCAGTACCTACAGGGGCGTGGGCGAAAAACTGTTTTTT
cdr3_aa: CASSTYRGVGEKLFF
d_call: TRBD1
clone_size: NA
v_call: TRBV6-5
j_call: TRBJ1-4

cdr3_nt: TGTGCCAGCAGTTTACAGCGGGGCGATCAGCCCCAGCATTTT
cdr3_aa: CASSLQRGDQPQHF
d_call: NA
clone_size: NA
v_call: TRBV27
j_call: TRBJ1-5

cdr3_nt: TGTGCCAGCTCACGGCCGGACACGGGCAATGAGCAGTTCTTC
cdr3_aa: CASSRPDTGNEQFF
d_call: NA
clone_size: NA
v_call: TRBV18
j_call: TRBJ2-1

cdr3_nt: TGTGCCAGCAGTTATTCGGGACTCATGAACACTGAAGCTTTCTTT
cdr3_aa: CASSYSGLMNTEAFF
d_call: NA
clone_size: NA
v_call: TRBV6-5
j_call: TRBJ1-1

cdr3_nt: TGTGCCAGCAGCTTCCCACAGGGCGCTGGAAACACCATATATTTT
cdr3_aa: CASSFPQGAGNTIYF
d_call: NA
clone_size: NA
v_call: TRBV7-9
j_call: TRBJ1-3

cdr3_nt: TGTGCCAGCAGCTCGGGCATGAACACTGAAGCTTTCTTT
cdr3_aa: CASSSGMNTEAFF
d_call: NA
clone_size: NA
v_call: TRBV5-4
j_call: TRBJ1-1

cdr3_nt: TGTGCCAGCAGTGAGGGCGGGGAGACCCAGTACTTC
cdr3_aa: CASSEGGETQYF
d_call: NA
clone_size: NA
v_call: TRBV7-2
j_call: TRBJ2-5

cdr3_nt: TGTGCCAGCGGTAAGGCAGGGTCCGATACGCAGTATTTT
cdr3_aa: CASGKAGSDTQYF
d_call: NA
clone_size: NA
v_call: TRBV9
j_call: TRBJ2-3

cdr3_nt: TGTGCCAGCAGTTTAGCGGGAAGCCACGAGCAGTACTTC
cdr3_aa: CASSLAGSHEQYF
d_call: NA
clone_size: few
v_call: TRBV27
j_call: TRBJ2-7

cdr3_nt: TGTGCCAGCAACACACCCTACACTGAAGCTTTCTTT
cdr3_aa: CASNTPYTEAFF
d_call: NA
clone_size: NA
v_call: TRBV6-5
j_call: TRBJ1-1

cdr3_nt: TGCGCCAGCAGCCAAGTAGTTCGCAATCAGCCCCAGCATTTT
cdr3_aa: CASSQVVRNQPQHF
d_call: NA
clone_size: few
v_call: TRBV4-1
j_call: TRBJ1-5

cdr3_nt: TGCGCCAGCAGTGAGGTCTCGACTAGTTTCAGCGAGCAGTACTTC
cdr3_aa: CASSEVSTSFSEQYF
d_call: NA
clone_size: once
v_call: TRBV10-2
j_call: TRBJ2-7

cdr3_nt: TGTGCCAGCAGCTTGGGGGTCGGGGCCAACGTCCTGACTTTC
cdr3_aa: CASSLGVGANVLTF
d_call: NA
clone_size: NA
v_call: TRBV7-2
j_call: TRBJ2-6

cdr3_nt: TGTGCCAGCAGAGCCGGTGATTCCTACAATGAGCAGTTCTTC
cdr3_aa: CASRAGDSYNEQFF
d_call: NA
clone_size: few
v_call: TRBV6-5
j_call: TRBJ2-1

cdr3_nt: TGTGCCAGCAGCTTCCCGGGGACAAGCTCCTACAATGAGCAGTTCTTC
cdr3_aa: CASSFPGTSSYNEQFF
d_call: NA
clone_size: NA
v_call: TRBV5-4
j_call: TRBJ2-1

cdr3_nt: TGTGCCACCAGTGATCACGGACAGGGGACAGATACGCAGTATTTT
cdr3_aa: CATSDHGQGTDTQYF
d_call: TRBD1
clone_size: NA
v_call: TRBV24-1
j_call: TRBJ2-3

cdr3_nt: TGTGCCAGCAGACCAGACAGGGTCCCCTACAATGAGCAGTTCTTC
cdr3_aa: CASRPDRVPYNEQFF
d_call: TRBD1
clone_size: NA
v_call: TRBV2
j_call: TRBJ2-1

cdr3_nt: TGTGCCAGCGGAACCCCACATTATGGCTACACCTTC
cdr3_aa: CASGTPHYGYTF
d_call: NA
clone_size: NA
v_call: TRBV6-5
j_call: TRBJ1-2

cdr3_nt: TGTGCCAGCAGCTACCCGGGACTAGCGGCAGATACGCAGTATTTT
cdr3_aa: CASSYPGLAADTQYF
d_call: TRBD2
clone_size: NA
v_call: TRBV7-9
j_call: TRBJ2-3

cdr3_nt: TGTGCCAGCAGCTTCTCTCATAACACTGAAGCTTTCTTT
cdr3_aa: CASSFSHNTEAFF
d_call: NA
clone_size: NA
v_call: TRBV2
j_call: TRBJ1-1

cdr3_nt: TGTGCCACGCGTAACGGAAGGACGGCTGGAAACACCATATATTTT
cdr3_aa: CATRNGRTAGNTIYF
d_call: NA
clone_size: NA
v_call: TRBV15
j_call: TRBJ1-3

cdr3_nt: TGTGCCAGCAGTGCGCAGGGGGCGCGAATTCTTCAGCCCCAGCATTTT
cdr3_aa: CASSAQGARILQPQHF
d_call: TRBD1
clone_size: once
v_call: TRBV2
j_call: TRBJ1-5